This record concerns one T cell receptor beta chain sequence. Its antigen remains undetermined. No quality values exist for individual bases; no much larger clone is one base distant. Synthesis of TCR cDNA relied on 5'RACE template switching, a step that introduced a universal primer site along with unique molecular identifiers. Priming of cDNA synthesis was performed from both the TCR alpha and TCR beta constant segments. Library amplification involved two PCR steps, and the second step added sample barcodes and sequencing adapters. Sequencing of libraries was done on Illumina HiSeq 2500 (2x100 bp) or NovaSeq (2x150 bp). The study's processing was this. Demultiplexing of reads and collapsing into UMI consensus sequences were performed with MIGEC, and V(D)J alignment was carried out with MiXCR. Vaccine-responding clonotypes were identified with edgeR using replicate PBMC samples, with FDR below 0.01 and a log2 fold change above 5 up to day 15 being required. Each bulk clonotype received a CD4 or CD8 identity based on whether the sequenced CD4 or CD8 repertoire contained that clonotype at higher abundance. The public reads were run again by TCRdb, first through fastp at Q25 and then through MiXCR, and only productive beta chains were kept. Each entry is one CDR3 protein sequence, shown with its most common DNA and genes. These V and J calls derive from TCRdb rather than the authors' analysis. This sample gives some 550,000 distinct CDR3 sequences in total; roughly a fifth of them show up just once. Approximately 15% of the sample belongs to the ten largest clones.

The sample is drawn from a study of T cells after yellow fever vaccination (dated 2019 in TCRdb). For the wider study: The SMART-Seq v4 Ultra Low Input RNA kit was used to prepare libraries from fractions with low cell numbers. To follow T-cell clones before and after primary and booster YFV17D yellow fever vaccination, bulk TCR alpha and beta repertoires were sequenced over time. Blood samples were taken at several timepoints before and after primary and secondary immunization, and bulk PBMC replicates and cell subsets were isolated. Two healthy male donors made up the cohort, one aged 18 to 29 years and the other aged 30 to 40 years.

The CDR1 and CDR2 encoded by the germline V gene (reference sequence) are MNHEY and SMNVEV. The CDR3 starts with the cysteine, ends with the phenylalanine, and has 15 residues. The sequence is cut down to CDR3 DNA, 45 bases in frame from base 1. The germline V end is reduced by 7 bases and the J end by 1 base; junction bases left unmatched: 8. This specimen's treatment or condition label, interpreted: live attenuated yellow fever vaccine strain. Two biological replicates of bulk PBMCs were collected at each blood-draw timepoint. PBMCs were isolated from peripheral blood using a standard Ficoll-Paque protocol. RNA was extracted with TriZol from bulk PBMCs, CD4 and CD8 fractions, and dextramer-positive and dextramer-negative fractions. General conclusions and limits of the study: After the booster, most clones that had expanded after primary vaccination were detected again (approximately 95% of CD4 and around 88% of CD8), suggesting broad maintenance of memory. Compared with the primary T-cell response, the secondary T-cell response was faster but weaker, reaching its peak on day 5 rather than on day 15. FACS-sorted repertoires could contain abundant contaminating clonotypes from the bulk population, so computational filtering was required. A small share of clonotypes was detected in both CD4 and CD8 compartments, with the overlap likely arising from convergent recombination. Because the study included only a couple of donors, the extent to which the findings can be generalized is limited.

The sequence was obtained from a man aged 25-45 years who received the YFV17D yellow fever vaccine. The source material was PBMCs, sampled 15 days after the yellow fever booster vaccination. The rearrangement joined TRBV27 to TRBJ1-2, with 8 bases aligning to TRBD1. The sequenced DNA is TGTGCCAGCAACCGACAGGGGCCTCTTAACTATGGCTACACCTTC. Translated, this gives CASNRQGPLNYGYTF.